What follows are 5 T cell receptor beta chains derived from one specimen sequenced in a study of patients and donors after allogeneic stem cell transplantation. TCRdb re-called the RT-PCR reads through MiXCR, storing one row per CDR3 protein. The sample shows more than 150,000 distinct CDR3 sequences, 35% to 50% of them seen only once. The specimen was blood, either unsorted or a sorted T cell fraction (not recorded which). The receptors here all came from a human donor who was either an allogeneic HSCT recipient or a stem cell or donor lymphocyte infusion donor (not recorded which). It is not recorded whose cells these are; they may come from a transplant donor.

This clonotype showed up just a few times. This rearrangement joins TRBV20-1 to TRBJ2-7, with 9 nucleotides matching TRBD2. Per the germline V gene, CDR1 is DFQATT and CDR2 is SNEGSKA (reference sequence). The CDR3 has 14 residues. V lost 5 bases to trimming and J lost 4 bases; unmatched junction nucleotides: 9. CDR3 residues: CSAGTLAGNYEQYF. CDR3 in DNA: TGCAGTGCTGGGACCCTAGCGGGGAATTACGAGCAGTACTTC.

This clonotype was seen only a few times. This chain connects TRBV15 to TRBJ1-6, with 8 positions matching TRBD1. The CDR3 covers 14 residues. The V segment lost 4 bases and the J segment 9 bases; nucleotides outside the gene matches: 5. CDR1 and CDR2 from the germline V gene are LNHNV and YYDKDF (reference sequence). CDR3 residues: CATSKKTGGSPLHF. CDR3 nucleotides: TGTGCCACCAGCAAGAAAACAGGGGGTTCACCCCTCCACTTT.

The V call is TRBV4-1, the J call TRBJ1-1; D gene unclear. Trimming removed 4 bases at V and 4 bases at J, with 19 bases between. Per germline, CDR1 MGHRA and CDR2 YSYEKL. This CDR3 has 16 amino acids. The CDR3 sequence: CASSPPGSSFSTEAFF. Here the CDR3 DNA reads TGCGCCAGCAGCCCGCCGGGCAGCAGTTTTAGCACTGAAGCTTTCTTT.

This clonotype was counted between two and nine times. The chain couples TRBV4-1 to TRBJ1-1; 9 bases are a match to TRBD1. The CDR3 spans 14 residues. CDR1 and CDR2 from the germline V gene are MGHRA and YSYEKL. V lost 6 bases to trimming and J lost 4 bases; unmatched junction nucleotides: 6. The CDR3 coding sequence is TGCGCCAGCAGGGACAGGGGATCGGGCACTGAAGCTTTCTTT. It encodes CASRDRGSGTEAFF.

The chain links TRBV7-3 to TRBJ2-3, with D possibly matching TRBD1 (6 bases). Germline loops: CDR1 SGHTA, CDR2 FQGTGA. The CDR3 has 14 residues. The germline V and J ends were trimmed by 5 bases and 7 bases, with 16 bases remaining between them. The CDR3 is CASSLNRVSNTQYF. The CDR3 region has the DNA TGTGCCAGCAGCCTAAACAGGGTTTCAAATACGCAGTATTTT.